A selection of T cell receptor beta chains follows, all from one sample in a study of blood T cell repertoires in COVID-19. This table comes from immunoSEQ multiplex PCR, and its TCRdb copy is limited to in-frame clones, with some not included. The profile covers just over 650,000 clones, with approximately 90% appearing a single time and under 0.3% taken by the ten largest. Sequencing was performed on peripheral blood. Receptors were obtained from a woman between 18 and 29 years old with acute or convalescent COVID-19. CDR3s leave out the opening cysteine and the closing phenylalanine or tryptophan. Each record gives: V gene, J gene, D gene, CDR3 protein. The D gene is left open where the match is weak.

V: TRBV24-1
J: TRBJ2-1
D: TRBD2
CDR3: ATSGGLAETYNEQF

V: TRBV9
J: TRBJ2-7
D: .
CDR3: ASSPRGFSSYEQY

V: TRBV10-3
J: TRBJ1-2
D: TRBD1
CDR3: AISGQGRESRGYT

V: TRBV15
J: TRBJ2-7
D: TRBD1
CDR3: ATSRGGQGRSEQY

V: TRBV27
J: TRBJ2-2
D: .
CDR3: ASSLGGDPTGELF

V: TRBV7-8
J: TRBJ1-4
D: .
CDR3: ASSLGTPYEKLF

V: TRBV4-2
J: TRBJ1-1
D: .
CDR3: ASSLQWGGAEAF

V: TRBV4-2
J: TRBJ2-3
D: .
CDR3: ASSQGGLSDTQY

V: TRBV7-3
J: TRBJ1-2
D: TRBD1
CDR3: ASSQTSGQGYGYT

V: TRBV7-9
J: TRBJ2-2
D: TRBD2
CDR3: ASSWRGSGELF

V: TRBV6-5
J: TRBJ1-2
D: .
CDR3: ASSYSAGLGYT

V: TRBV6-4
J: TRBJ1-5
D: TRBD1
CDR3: ASSGVGDRESQPQH

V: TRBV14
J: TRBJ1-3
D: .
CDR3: ASSQGWPKGNTIY

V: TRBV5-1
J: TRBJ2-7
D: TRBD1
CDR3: ASSLVRTGDYEQY

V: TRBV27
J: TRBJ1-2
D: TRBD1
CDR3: ASTPRDRGAYGYT

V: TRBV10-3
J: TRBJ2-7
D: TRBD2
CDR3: AISESGSGGLFSYEQY

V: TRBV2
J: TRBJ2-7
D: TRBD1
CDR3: ANSDRGRSNRYEQY

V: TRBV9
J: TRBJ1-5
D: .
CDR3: ASSPEGGENQPQH

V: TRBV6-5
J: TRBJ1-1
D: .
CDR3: ASRSRVNTEAF

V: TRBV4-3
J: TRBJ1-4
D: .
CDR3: ASSQDSRGAGRANEKLF

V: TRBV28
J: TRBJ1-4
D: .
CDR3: ASSLSWADNEKLF

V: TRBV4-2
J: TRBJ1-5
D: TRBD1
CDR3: ASSKPGQGNQPQH

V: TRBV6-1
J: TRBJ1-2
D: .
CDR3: ASSEVGSIYGYT

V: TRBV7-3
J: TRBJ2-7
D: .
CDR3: ASSFTYEQY

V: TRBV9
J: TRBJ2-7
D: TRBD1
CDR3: ASSEGGTGPTLEQY

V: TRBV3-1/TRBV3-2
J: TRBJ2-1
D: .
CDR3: ASSFIRTETGYNEQF

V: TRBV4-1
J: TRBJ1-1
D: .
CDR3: ASSYLARLRNTEAF

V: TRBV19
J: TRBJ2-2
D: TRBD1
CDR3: ASTPGGLGTGELF

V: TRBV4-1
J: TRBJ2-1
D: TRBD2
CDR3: ASSQGLAGGLNEQF

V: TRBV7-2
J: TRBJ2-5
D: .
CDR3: ASSSNQETQY

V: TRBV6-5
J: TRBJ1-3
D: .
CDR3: ASSYGRGNTIY

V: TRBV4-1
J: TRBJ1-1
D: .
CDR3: ASSQGAGATEAF

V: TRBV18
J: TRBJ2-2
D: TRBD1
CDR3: ASSPRTGRTGELF

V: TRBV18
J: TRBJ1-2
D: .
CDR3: ASSPLEGAYGYT

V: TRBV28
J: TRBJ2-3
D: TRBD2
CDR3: ASTSGGGDTQY

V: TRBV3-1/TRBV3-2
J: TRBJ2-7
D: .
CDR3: ASSHAGLEQY

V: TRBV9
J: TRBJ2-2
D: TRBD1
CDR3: ASSVQTGVTGELF

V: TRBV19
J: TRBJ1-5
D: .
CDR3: ASSIATGSNQPQH

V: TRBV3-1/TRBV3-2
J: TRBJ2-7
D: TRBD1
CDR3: ASSHPRRGQGLDEQY

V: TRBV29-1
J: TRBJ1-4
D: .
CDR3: SVARRTNEKLF

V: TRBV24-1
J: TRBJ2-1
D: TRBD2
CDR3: ATSDSGTRGTYNEQF